The 26 T cell receptor beta chains in this list originate from one sample, sequenced in a study of beta chain features in type 1 diabetes listed by TCRdb under 2018. The full study reports these points: Type 1 diabetes patients showed a moderate but significant shortening of TCRB CDR3 length in all four CD4+ subsets.

The library came from the immunoSEQ multiplex PCR assay. The entire amount of isolated RNA was reverse transcribed using the High Capacity cDNA Reverse Transcription Kit, so the sequenced TCRB transcripts were expressed ones. What TCRdb holds here is the immuneACCESS table cut down to in-frame rearrangements. Part of the clones is not present; checked against another copy, under half of the missing clones reflect an unresolved V gene, and the others are unexplained. For this sample there are hundreds of thousands of clones; more than 12% appear just once. The ten largest clones add up to 0.04% of the sample. Their antigens remain unidentified. The sequencing input was naive CD4+ T cells from blood. The cell subset or site label, read with the paper, signifies: true naive CD4+ T cells. The receptors were gathered from a young man with type 1 diabetes.

CDR3 amino acids: CASGQSRGGEKLFF. In DNA, the CDR3 is TGTGCCAGCGGACAGTCCCGGGGAGGGGAAAAACTGTTTTTT. This chain uses TRBV27 with TRBJ1-4, with D maybe TRBD1 (6 bases). CDR1 MNHEY and CDR2 SMNVEV come from the germline V gene (reference sequence). The CDR3 has 14 residues. V was trimmed by 8 bases and J by 8 bases, leaving 18 bases between them.

The chain joins TRBV7-6 to TRBJ1-6; D is possibly TRBD1 (6 bases). The V end lost 0 bases, the J end lost 8 bases, and 17 bases lay between the germline ends. CDR1 is SGHVS, CDR2 FNYEAQ, per germline. This CDR3 contains 17 residues. The chain's CDR3 is CASSLAPSGAGYSPLHF. DNA for the CDR3: TGTGCCAGCAGCTTAGCGCCGTCGGGGGCGGGTTATTCACCCCTCCACTTT.

This chain uses TRBV27 with TRBJ2-7; tentative D call: TRBD1 (5 bases). This CDR3 region has 13 residues. The germline V and J ends were trimmed by 3 bases and 3 bases, with 9 bases remaining between them. Per the germline V gene, CDR1 is MNHEY and CDR2 is SMNVEV (reference sequence). In DNA, the CDR3 is TGTGCCAGCAGTTTCTATAGGGGCTACGAGCAGTACTTC. Translated, it gives CASSFYRGYEQYF.

This clone was seen a handful of times. The genes are TRBV11-3 and TRBJ2-7, with TRBD2 matching over 9 bases. The CDR3 is 13 amino acids. Germline assignment: CDR1 SGHNT and CDR2 YENEEA. The trim removed 5 bases at V and 6 bases at J, leaving 5 bases unmatched. CDR3 nucleotides: TGTGCCAGCAGCCCCGGAGCGGGGGGCGAGCAGTACTTC. Its protein product is CASSPGAGGEQYF.

In this sample, this clone turned up a few times. The conserved closing phenylalanine or tryptophan is absent in this CDR3, likely reflecting a read error. The DNA is omitted, as the CDR3 cannot be located on it reliably, and the CDR3 follows TCRdb's listing. The chain uses TRBV2 and TRBJ1-4. With termini counted, the CDR3 has 12 amino acids. Germline V gives CDR1 SNHLY, CDR2 FYNNEI. The CDR3 protein is CASSEEGIDLVL.

The chain joins TRBV11-2 to TRBJ2-2, with 15 bases lining up with TRBD2. CDR1 and CDR2 (germline): SGHAT, FQNNGV. This CDR3 spans 18 amino acids. V lost 3 bases, J lost 0 bases, and 2 bases stayed unmatched. The chain's CDR3 is CASSLGLAGGSNTGELFF. DNA for the CDR3: TGTGCCAGCAGCTTGGGACTAGCGGGAGGATCGAACACCGGGGAGCTGTTTTTT.

The J gene is TRBJ2-7, the V gene TRBV7-2; D not certain. Trimming left V 3 bases short and J 12 bases short, with 18 bases between. Germline V CDR1 and CDR2: SGHTA, FQGNSA. The CDR3 has 13 residues. CDR3 loop: CASSFAPLKTPYF. The CDR3 DNA sequence: TGTGCCAGCAGCTTTGCCCCCCTTAAGACGCCGTACTTC. Together with reference TRBV7-2 and TRBJ2-7, the CDR3 gives the full variable domain: GAGVSQSPSNKVTEKGKDVELRCDPISGHTALYWYRQSLGQGLEFLIYFQGNSAPDKSGLPSDRFSAERTGGSVSTLTIQRTQQEDSAVYLCASSFAPLKTPYFGPGTRLTVT.

This clone came up a few times. This chain joins TRBV11-2 and TRBJ1-2; D gene ambiguous. Per germline, CDR1 SGHAT and CDR2 FQNNGV. V was cut by 3 bases and J by 3 bases, with 14 bases left in between. This CDR3 is 15 amino acids long. CDR3 sequence reads: CASSLVRVADYGYTF. The DNA of the CDR3 is TGTGCCAGCAGCTTGGTTCGAGTGGCTGACTATGGCTACACCTTC.

This clone appeared a single time. The rearrangement links TRBV2 to TRBJ2-3, with 7 bases fitting TRBD1. Trimming cost V 5 bases and J 1 base; bases outside gene matches: 6. Germline lookup yields CDR1 SNHLY and CDR2 FYNNEI. This CDR3 region has 15 residues. DNA of the CDR3: TGTGCCAGCAGTAGACCCGGGACAGGCACAGATACGCAGTATTTT. This codes for CASSRPGTGTDTQYF.

This clone was seen a few times. The V gene is TRBV30, the J gene TRBJ1-2; D possibly corresponds to TRBD1 (5 bases). Trimming stripped 3 bases from V and 8 bases from J, with 25 bases between. Germline-derived CDR1 and CDR2 are GTSNPN and SVGIG (reference sequence). The CDR3 contains 16 residues. The CDR3 protein is CAWSLLYVRGGEGYTF. For the CDR3, the DNA is TGTGCCTGGAGCCTCCTGTATGTTCGGGGCGGGGAAGGCTACACCTTC.

This clone was seen a few times. This chain connects TRBV18 to TRBJ2-2, with D tentatively TRBD1 (5 bases). The CDR3 covers 16 residues. Trimming pared 3 bases from V and 2 bases from J, leaving 13 bases between. Per germline, CDR1 KGHSH and CDR2 LQKENI. The CDR3 region is CASSPRETANTGELFF. The CDR3 region has the DNA TGTGCCAGCTCACCCCGTGAGACAGCTAACACCGGGGAGCTGTTTTTT.

This chain connects TRBV27 to TRBJ2-4; 16 bases line up with TRBD2. Germline CDR1 is MNHEY and CDR2 is SMNVEV (reference sequence). Trimming removed 7 bases from V and 2 bases from J; junction bases left unmatched: 11. CDR3 length: 19 residues. CDR3 in DNA: TGTGCCAGCATCGTCGGGACTAGCGGGGGGGCCCGGTCCAAAAACATTCAGTACTTC. Protein sequence: CASIVGTSGGARSKNIQYF.

This clone was observed a few times. Within the sample, other DNA sequences also encode this same CDR3. The rearrangement joins TRBV20-1 to TRBJ2-7, with D unresolved. The CDR3 sequence is 11 residues long. Germline lookup yields CDR1 DFQATT and CDR2 SNEGSKA (reference sequence). V lost 5 bases, J lost 6 bases, and 11 bases lay in between. CDR3 nucleotide sequence: TGCAGTGCTCCCCTGAGAGGCGAGCAGTACTTC. This codes for CSAPLRGEQYF.

The V gene is TRBV11-2, the J gene TRBJ2-2; 7 bases are shared with TRBD2. The CDR3 totals 14 residues. Per the germline V gene, CDR1 is SGHAT and CDR2 is FQNNGV. V gave up 5 bases and J gave up 6 bases; unmatched junction bases: 6. Here the CDR3 DNA reads TGTGCCAGCAGCCTACCAGGGAGGGCCGGGGAGCTGTTTTTT. Protein sequence: CASSLPGRAGELFF.

The chain employs TRBV28 and TRBJ1-2, with D perhaps TRBD1 (5 bases). CDR3 length equals 12 residues. Germline V gene data show CDR1 as MDHEN and CDR2 as SYDVKM. Trimming took off 6 bases at V and 6 bases at J, with 11 bases between the two ends. The CDR3 DNA reads as TGTGCCAGCAGGGCGAGGGGTAATGGCTACACCTTC. This translates into CASRARGNGYTF.

This clone has more than one count but fewer than ten. The chain couples TRBV10-3 to TRBJ2-7; D is possibly TRBD1 or TRBD2 (6 bases each). The CDR3 is made up of 16 amino acids. V was clipped by 0 bases and J by 6 bases, with 18 bases between them. Germline CDR1 and CDR2: ENHRY and SYGVKD. CDR3 sequence reads: CAISESIPGARSEQYF. The CDR3 DNA follows: TGTGCCATCAGTGAGTCGATTCCGGGGGCGCGCTCCGAGCAGTACTTC.

In its sample, this clone was seen a few times. The chain couples TRBV30 to TRBJ2-3, with TRBD1 as a possible D gene (5 bases). Trimming stripped 0 bases from V and 4 bases from J, with 11 bases between. This CDR3 has 14 amino acids. Germline V gives CDR1 GTSNPN, CDR2 SVGIG (reference sequence). CDR3 sequence reads: CAWSVQGHPDTQYF. The CDR3 bases are TGTGCCTGGAGTGTTCAGGGCCACCCAGATACGCAGTATTTT.

This clone was counted a few times. The gene calls are TRBV7-9 and TRBJ1-2, with a possible D match to TRBD1 (6 bases). The CDR3 totals 16 residues. V was clipped by 5 bases and J by 2 bases, with 18 bases between them. The germline CDR1 and CDR2 sequences are SEHNR and FQNEAQ (reference sequence). The DNA of the CDR3 is TGTGCCAGCAGCAACCCGCCCGGACAGAACAACTATGGCTACACCTTC. Translating it yields CASSNPPGQNNYGYTF.

The V call is TRBV27, the J call TRBJ1-6; perhaps TRBD1 as D (5 bases). The germline V and J ends were trimmed by 6 bases and 0 bases, with 9 bases remaining between them. The V gene's germline CDR1 is MNHEY and CDR2 SMNVEV (reference sequence). The CDR3 is 15 amino acids. The CDR3 loop reads CASRTGGSYNSPLHF. CDR3 nucleotides: TGTGCCAGCAGAACCGGGGGCTCCTATAATTCACCCCTCCACTTT.

In its sample, this clone was seen a few times. This chain uses TRBV9 with TRBJ2-1; TRBD2 matches 7 bases. The CDR3 runs 15 residues. With 4 bases clipped from V and 7 bases from J, the junction kept 11 bases outside the gene matches. From germline, CDR1 is SGDLS and CDR2 YYNGEE. Here the CDR3 reads CASSSERGRWNEQFF. The DNA for the CDR3 is TGTGCCAGCAGCTCTGAGCGGGGCCGGTGGAATGAGCAGTTCTTC.

The chain couples TRBV23-1 to TRBJ1-2; 11 bases agree with TRBD1. TRBV23-1 is an ORF, and what it does is uncertain. The junction had 10 bases not matched to a gene; V was cut back by 7 bases and J by 6 bases. This CDR3 is built from 15 residues. The CDR3 sequence is CASTADRGPVDGYTF. In DNA form, the CDR3 reads TGCGCCAGCACCGCGGACAGGGGGCCCGTGGATGGCTACACCTTC.

About this clone: The junction shows a germline mismatch at one end, possibly a read error. The V call is TRBV29-1, the J call TRBJ2-3; no firm D call. This CDR3 is built from 11 residues. Germline V gives CDR1 SQVTM, CDR2 ANQGSEA. CDR3 coding DNA: TGCAGCGTTGGCTCTCGCCCGGTCAAACATTTT. It translates to CSVGSRPVKHF.

This chain uses TRBV27 with TRBJ2-5; 13 bases map to TRBD2. CDR1 and CDR2 from the germline V gene are MNHEY and SMNVEV (reference sequence). The CDR3 is 16 amino acids. The V segment lost 5 bases and the J segment 4 bases; nucleotides outside the gene matches: 7. CDR3 residues: CASSTWTSGGSETQYF. The CDR3 DNA is TGTGCCAGCAGTACCTGGACTAGCGGGGGTTCAGAGACCCAGTACTTC.

This clone was counted only a few times. The rearrangement links TRBV5-4 to TRBJ2-5; TRBD2 aligns across 13 bases. The germline V gene encodes CDR1 SGHNT and CDR2 YYREEE (reference sequence). CDR3 length equals 15 residues. V was pared by 5 bases and J by 2 bases, with 3 bases of the junction left unmatched. CDR3 amino acids: CASSGLAGAQETQYF. The CDR3 bases are TGTGCCAGCAGTGGACTAGCGGGGGCTCAAGAGACCCAGTACTTC.

There are a few counts of this clone. The V gene is TRBV27, the J gene TRBJ1-5; TRBD1 matches 11 bases. CDR1 is MNHEY and CDR2 is SMNVEV in the germline V gene (reference sequence). Trimming took 4 bases from V and 1 from J; bases not matched to a gene: 0. The CDR3 runs to 15 residues. The chain's CDR3 is CASSWDRGSNQPQHF. The CDR3 DNA reads as TGTGCCAGCAGTTGGGACAGGGGGAGCAATCAGCCCCAGCATTTT.

V usage is TRBV2 and J usage is TRBJ1-3; D might be TRBD1 (5 bases). This CDR3 contains 16 residues. V lost 7 bases and J lost 0, with 16 bases in between. CDR1 is SNHLY and CDR2 is FYNNEI in the germline V gene. The CDR3 nucleotides are TGTGCCAGCACCCGGGGCTCAACGAACTCTGGAAACACCATATATTTT. Its translation: CASTRGSTNSGNTIYF.